The clone carrying this T cell receptor (beta chain) was seen many times. The sample belongs to a study of Graves' ophthalmopathy and Graves' hyperthyroidism. In germline, CDR1 is MNHNS, CDR2 SASEGT. V trimming: 6 bases; J trimming: 2 bases; junction bases outside the gene matches: 16. This CDR3 spans 17 amino acids. If patients had other autoimmune diseases, uncontrolled infections, pregnancy or lactation, they were excluded. The study amplified TCR beta CDR3 regions using RNA transcripts. First-round RT-PCR relied on HTBI primers, and a second-round multiplex PCR came next. Each CDR3 protein gets one entry after TCRdb re-called the multiplex PCR reads with MiXCR. The sample has 400,000 to 450,000 distinct CDR3 sequences; under 25% are singletons.

The genes are TRBV6-1 and TRBJ2-7; 7 bases line up with TRBD1. Sequencing was carried out using peripheral blood. The clonotype originates from a woman under 30 with stable Graves' hyperthyroidism. The CDR3 protein is CASSHLGQEDRTYEQYF. CDR3 nucleotides: TGTGCCAGCAGCCACCTCGGACAGGAGGACAGAACCTACGAGCAGTACTTC.